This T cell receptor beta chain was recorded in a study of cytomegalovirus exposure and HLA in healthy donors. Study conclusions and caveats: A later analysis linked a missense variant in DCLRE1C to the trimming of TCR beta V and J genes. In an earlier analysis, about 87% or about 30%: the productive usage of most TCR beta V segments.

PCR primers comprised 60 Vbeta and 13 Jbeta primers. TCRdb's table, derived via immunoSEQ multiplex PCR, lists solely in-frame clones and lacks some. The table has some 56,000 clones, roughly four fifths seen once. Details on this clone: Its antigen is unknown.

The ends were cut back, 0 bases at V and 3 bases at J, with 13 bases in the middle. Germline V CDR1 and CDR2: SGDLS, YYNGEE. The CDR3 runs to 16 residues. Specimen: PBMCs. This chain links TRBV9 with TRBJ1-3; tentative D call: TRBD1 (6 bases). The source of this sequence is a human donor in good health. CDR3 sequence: CASSVDRGAGGNTIYF. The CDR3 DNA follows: TGTGCCAGCAGCGTAGATCGGGGGGCCGGTGGAAACACCATATATTTT.